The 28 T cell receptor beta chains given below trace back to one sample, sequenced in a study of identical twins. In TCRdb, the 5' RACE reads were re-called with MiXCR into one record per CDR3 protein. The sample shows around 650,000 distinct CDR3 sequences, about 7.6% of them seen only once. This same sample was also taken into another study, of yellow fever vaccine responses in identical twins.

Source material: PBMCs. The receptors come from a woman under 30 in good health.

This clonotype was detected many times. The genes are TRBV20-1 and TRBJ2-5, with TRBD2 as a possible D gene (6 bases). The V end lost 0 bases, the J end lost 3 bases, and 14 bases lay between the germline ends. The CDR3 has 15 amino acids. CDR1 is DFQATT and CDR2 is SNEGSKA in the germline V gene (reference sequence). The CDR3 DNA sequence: TGCAGTGCTAGAGATCGCCTAGCGAGGAAAGAGACCCAGTACTTC. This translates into CSARDRLARKETQYF.

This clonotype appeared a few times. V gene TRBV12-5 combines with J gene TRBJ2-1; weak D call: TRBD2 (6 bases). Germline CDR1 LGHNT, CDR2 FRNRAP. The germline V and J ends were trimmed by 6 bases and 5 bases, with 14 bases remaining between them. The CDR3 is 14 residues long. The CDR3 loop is CASGPSWGDNEQFF. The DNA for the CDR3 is TGTGCTAGTGGCCCCAGCTGGGGGGACAATGAGCAGTTCTTC.

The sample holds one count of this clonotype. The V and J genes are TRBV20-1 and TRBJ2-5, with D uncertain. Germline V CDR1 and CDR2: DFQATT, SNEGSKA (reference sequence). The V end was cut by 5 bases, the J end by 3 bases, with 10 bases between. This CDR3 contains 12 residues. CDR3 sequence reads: CSAGSAKETQYF. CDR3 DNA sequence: TGCAGTGCTGGTTCGGCAAAAGAGACCCAGTACTTC.

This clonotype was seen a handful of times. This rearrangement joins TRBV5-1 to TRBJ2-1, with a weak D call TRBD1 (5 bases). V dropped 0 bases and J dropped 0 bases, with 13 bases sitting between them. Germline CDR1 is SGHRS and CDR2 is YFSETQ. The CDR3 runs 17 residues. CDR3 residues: CASSLGQQRSSYNEQFF. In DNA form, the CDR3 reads TGCGCCAGCAGCTTGGGACAGCAGCGAAGCTCCTACAATGAGCAGTTCTTC.

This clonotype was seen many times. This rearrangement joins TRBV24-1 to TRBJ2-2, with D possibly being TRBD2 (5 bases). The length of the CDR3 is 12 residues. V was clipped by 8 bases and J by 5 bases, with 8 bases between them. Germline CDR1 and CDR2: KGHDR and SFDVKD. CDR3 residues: CATNGLTGELFF. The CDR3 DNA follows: TGTGCCACCAATGGACTGACCGGGGAGCTGTTTTTT.

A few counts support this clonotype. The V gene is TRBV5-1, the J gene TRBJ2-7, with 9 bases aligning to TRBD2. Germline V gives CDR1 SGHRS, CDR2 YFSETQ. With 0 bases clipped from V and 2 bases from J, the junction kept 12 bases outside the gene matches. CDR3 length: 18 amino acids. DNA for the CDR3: TGCGCCAGCAGCTTGGGGCTTTGGGGGCTAGCGGGAACCTACGAGCAGTACTTC. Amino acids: CASSLGLWGLAGTYEQYF.

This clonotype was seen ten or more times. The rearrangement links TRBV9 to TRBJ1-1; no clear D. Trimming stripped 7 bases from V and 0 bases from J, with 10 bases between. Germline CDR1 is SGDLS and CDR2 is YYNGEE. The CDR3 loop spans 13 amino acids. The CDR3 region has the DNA TGTGCCAGCGCTGCTTCGGTGAACACTGAAGCTTTCTTT. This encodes CASAASVNTEAFF.

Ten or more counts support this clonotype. CDR3 region: CASSLMTGRDEQYF. The CDR3 nucleotides read TGTGCCAGCAGCCTCATGACAGGGAGGGACGAGCAGTACTTC. This chain joins TRBV28 and TRBJ2-7; D may correspond to TRBD1 or TRBD2 (7 bases each). Trimming pared 6 bases from V and 5 bases from J, leaving 17 bases between. CDR3 length: 14 residues. Germline lookup yields CDR1 MDHEN and CDR2 SYDVKM.

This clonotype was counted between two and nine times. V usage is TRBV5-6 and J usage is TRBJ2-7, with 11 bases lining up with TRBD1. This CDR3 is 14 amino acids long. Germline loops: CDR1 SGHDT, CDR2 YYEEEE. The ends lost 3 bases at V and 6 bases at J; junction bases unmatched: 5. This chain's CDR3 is CASSSDRGLGEQYF. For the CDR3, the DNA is TGTGCCAGCAGCTCGGACAGGGGGCTCGGCGAGCAGTACTTC.

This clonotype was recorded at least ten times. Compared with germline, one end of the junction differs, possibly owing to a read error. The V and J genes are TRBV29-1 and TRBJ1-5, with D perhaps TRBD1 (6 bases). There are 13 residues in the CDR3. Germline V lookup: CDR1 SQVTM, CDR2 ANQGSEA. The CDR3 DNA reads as TGCAGCGTTGTACAGGGTAGCGATCAGCCCCAGCATTTT. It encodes CSVVQGSDQPQHF.

The CDR3 loop is CASSQSGTGYTGELFF. CDR3 in DNA: TGTGCCAGCAGCCAATCCGGGACAGGGTACACCGGGGAGCTGTTTTTT. The rearrangement joins TRBV3-1 to TRBJ2-2, with 9 positions matching TRBD1. Germline V gene data show CDR1 as LGHDT and CDR2 as YNNKEL (reference sequence). This CDR3 region has 16 residues. V lost 2 bases to trimming and J lost 3 bases; unmatched junction nucleotides: 4.

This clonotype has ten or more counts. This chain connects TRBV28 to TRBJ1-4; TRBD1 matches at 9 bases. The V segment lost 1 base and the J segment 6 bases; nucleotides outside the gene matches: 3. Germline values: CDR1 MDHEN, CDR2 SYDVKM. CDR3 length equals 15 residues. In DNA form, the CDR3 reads TGTGCCAGCAGTTTATTGGGACAGGGCTATGAAAAACTGTTTTTT. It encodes CASSLLGQGYEKLFF.

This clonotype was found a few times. The CDR3 loop reads CASSPTSRSYNEQFF. CDR3 DNA: TGTGCCAGCAGTCCAACTAGCCGTTCCTACAATGAGCAGTTCTTC. The chain employs TRBV7-2 and TRBJ2-1; TRBD2 might be the D (6 bases). The ends were cut back, 6 bases at V and 1 base at J, with 13 bases in the middle. The CDR3 is made up of 15 amino acids. The germline V gene encodes CDR1 SGHTA and CDR2 FQGNSA.

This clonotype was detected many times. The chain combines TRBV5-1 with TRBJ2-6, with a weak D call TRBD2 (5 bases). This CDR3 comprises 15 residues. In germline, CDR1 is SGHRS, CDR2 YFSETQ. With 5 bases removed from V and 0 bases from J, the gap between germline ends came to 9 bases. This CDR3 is CASRDGGSGANVLTF. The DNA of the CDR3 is TGCGCCAGCAGGGACGGAGGCTCTGGGGCCAACGTCCTGACTTTC.

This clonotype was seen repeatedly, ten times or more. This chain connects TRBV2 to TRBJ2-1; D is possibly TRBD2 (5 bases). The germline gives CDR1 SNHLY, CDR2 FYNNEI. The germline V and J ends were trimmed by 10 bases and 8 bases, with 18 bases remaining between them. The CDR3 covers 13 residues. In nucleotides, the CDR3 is TGTGCCACCAGGCACTCGGAGGTTGATGAGCAGTTCTTC. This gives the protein CATRHSEVDEQFF.

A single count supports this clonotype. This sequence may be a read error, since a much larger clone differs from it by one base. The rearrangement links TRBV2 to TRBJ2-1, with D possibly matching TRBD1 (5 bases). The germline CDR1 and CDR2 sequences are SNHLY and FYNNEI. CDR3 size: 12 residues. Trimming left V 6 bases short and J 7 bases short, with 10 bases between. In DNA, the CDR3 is TGTGCCAGCAGAGCCAGGGTAAATGAGCAGTTCTTC. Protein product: CASRARVNEQFF. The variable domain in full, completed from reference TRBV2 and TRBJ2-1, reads EPEVTQTPSHQVTQMGQEVILRCVPISNHLYFYWYRQILGQKVEFLVSFYNNEISEKSEIFDDQFSVERPDGSNFTLKIRSTKLEDSAMYFCASRARVNEQFFGPGTRLTVL.

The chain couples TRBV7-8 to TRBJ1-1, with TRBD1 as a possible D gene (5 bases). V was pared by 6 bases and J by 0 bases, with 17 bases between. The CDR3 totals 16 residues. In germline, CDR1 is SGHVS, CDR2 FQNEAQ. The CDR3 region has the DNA TGTGCCAGCAGATCAGGGCAGGTGGTGGTGAACACTGAAGCTTTCTTT. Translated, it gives CASRSGQVVVNTEAFF.

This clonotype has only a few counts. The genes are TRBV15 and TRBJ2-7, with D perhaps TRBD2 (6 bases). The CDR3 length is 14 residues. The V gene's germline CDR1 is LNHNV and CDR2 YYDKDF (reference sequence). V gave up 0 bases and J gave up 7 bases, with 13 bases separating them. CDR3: CATSRDQTRREQYF. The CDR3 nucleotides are TGTGCCACCAGCAGAGACCAGACTAGGAGGGAGCAGTACTTC.

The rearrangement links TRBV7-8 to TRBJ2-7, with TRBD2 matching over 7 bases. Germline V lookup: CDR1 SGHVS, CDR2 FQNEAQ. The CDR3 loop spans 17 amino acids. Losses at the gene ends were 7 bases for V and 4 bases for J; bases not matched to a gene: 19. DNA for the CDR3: TGTGCCAGCACCCTAAGAGGGAGCGGGAACCCTATATACGAGCAGTACTTC. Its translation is CASTLRGSGNPIYEQYF.

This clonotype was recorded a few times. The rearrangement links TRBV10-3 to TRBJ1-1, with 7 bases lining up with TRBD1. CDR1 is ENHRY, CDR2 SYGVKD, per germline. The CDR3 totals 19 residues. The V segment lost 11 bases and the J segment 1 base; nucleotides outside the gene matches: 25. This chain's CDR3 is CALHTLNRGLRLRNTEAFF. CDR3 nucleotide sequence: TGTGCCCTACATACCCTCAACAGGGGACTTCGTTTAAGGAACACTGAAGCTTTCTTT.

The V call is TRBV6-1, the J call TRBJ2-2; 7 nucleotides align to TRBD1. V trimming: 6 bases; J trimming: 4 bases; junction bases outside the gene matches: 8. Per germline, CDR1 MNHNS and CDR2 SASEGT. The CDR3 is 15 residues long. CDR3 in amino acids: CASSWTGGFTGELFF. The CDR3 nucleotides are TGTGCCAGCAGCTGGACAGGAGGATTCACCGGGGAGCTGTTTTTT.

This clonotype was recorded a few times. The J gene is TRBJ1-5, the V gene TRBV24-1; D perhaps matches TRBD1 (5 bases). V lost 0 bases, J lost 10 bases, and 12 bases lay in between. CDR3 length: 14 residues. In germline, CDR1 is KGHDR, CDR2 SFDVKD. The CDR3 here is CATSDLSGDRPQHF. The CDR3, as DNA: TGTGCCACCAGTGATTTGTCGGGGGATCGACCCCAGCATTTT.

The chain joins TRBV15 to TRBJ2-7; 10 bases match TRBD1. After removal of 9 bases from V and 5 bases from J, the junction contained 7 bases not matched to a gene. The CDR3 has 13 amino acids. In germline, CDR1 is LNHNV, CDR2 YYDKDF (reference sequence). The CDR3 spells CATRQGAIDEQYF. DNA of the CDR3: TGTGCCACAAGACAGGGGGCCATCGACGAGCAGTACTTC. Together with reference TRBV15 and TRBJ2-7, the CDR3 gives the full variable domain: DAMVIQNPRYQVTQFGKPVTLSCSQTLNHNVMYWYQQKSSQAPKLLFHYYDKDFNNEADTPDNFQSRRPNTSFCFLDIRSPGLGDTAMYLCATRQGAIDEQYFGPGTRLTVT.

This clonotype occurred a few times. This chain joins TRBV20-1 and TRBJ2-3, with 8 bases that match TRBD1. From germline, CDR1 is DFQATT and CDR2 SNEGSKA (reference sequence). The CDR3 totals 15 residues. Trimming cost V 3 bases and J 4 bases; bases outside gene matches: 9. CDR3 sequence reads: CSARARGPFSDTQYF. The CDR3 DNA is TGCAGTGCTAGGGCCAGGGGGCCCTTCTCAGATACGCAGTATTTT.

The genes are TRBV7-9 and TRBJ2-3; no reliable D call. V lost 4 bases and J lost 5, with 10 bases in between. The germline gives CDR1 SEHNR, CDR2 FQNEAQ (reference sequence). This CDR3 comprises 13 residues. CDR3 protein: CASSYLSEDTQYF. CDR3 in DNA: TGTGCCAGCAGCTATCTTAGTGAAGATACGCAGTATTTT.

The CDR3 DNA follows: TGTGCCAGCAGCCAAGATCTCATACCCGGGGAGCTGTTTTTT. This gives the protein CASSQDLIPGELFF. V usage is TRBV3-1 and J usage is TRBJ2-2; D is undetermined. V was pared by 0 bases and J by 6 bases, with 8 bases between. This CDR3 is built from 14 residues. Germline CDR1 LGHDT, CDR2 YNNKEL (reference sequence).

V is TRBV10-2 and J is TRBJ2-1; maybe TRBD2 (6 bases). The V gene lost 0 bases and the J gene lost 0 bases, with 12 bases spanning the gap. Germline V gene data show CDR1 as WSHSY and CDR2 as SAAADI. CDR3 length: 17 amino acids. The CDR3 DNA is TGCGCCAGCAGTGAGTCGTATAGCGGCGGCTCCTACAATGAGCAGTTCTTC. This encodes CASSESYSGGSYNEQFF.

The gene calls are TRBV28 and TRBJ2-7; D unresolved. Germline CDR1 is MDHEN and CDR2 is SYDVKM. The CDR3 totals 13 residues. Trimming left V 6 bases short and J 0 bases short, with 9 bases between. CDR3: CASSSAGSYEQYV. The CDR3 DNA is TGTGCCAGCAGCTCCGCTGGCTCCTACGAGCAGTACGTC.